This T cell receptor beta chain was recorded in a study of T cell responses to AZD1222 COVID-19 vaccine. Libraries were prepared by immunoSEQ multiplex PCR; TCRdb keeps only in-frame clonotypes and omits some of them. Among approximately 100,000 clones listed, roughly 90% were seen once. With regard to this clone: The antigen is not known.

Study observations and caveats: The donors showed a predominance of white British ancestry and of females, with possible underestimation of clonal diversity. Baseline seropositives among AZD1222 recipients totaled only five to seven. Unmutated variant regions are reportedly the target of nearly half of TCRs that are spike-specific.

Material: peripheral blood, obtained on day 0 of AZD1222 vaccination. The source of this sequence is an adult in good health.

CDR3 sequence (DNA): TGTGCCAGCACCTCGTGGGGACAGGGCAATCAGCCCCAGCATTTT. Protein sequence: CASTSWGQGNQPQHF. The chain recombines TRBV28 with TRBJ1-5, with 8 bases lining up with TRBD1. The CDR3 length is 15 residues. Germline values: CDR1 MDHEN, CDR2 SYDVKM. V trimming: 7 bases; J trimming: 2 bases; junction bases outside the gene matches: 7.